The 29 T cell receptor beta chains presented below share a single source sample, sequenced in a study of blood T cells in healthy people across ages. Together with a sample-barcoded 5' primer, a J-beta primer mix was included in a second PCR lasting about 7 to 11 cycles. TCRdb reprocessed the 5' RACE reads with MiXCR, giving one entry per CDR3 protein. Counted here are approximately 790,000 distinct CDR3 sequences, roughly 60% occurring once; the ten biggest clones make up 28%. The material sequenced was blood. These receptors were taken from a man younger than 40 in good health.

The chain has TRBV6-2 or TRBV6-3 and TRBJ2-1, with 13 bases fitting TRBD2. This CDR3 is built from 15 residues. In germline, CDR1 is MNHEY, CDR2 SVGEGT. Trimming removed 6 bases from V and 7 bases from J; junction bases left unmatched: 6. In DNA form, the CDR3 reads TGTGCCAGCAGACCCGGGACTAGCGGGGTAAATGAGCAGTTCTTC. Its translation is CASRPGTSGVNEQFF.

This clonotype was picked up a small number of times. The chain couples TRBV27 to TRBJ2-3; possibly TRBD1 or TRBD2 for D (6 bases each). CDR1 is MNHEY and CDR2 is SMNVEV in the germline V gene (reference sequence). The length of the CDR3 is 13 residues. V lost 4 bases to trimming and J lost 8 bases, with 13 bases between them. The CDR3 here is CASSWGAVSTQYF. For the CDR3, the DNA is TGTGCCAGCAGTTGGGGGGCCGTCTCTACGCAGTATTTT.

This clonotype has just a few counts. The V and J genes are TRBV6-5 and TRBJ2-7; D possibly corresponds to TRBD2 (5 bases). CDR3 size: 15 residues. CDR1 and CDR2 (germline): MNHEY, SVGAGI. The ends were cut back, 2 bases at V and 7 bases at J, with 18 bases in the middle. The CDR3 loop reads CASSYHVLGSREQYF. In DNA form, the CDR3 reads TGTGCCAGCAGTTACCACGTACTAGGGTCTCGGGAGCAGTACTTC.

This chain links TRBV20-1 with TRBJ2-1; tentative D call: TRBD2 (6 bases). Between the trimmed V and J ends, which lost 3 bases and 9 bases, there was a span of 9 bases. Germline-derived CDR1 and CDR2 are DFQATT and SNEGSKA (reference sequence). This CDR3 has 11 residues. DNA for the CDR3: TGCAGTGCTAGGGTTAGCGGTGAGCAGTTCTTC. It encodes CSARVSGEQFF.

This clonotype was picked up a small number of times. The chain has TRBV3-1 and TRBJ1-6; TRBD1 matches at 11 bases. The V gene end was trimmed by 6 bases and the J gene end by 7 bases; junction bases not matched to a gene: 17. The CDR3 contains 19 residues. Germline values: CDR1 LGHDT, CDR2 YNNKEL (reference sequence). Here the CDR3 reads CASSLRCSGQGAQNSPLHF. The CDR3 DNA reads TGTGCCAGCAGTCTTAGATGTTCCGGACAGGGGGCGCAGAATTCACCCCTCCACTTT.

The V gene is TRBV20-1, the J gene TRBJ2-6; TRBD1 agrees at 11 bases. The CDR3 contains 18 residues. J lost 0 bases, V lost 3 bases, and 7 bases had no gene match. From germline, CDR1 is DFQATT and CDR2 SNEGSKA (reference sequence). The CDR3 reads CSARGRDRGVSGANVLTF. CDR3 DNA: TGCAGTGCTAGGGGTCGGGACAGGGGGGTCTCTGGGGCCAACGTCCTGACTTTC.

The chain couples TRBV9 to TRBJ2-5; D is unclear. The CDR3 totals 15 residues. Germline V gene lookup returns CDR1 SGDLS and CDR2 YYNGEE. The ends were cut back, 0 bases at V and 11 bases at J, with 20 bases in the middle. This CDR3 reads CASSVGMGWSYGQYF. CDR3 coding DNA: TGTGCCAGCAGCGTAGGAATGGGATGGTCCTACGGGCAGTACTTC.

CDR3 DNA sequence: TGTGCCAGCAGCTACGTGGACAGGCAAGAGACCCAGTACTTC. Its protein is CASSYVDRQETQYF. The chain combines TRBV3-1 with TRBJ2-5; 7 nucleotides match TRBD1. With 5 bases clipped from V and 2 bases from J, the junction kept 5 bases outside the gene matches. Germline values: CDR1 LGHDT, CDR2 YNNKEL (reference sequence). The CDR3 spans 14 residues.

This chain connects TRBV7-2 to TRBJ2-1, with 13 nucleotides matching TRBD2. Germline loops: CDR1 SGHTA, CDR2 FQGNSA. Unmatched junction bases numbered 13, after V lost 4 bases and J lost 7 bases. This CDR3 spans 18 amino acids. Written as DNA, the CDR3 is TGTGCCAGCAGCTCCCAACTAGCGGGGGGGCCGGGTCGAAATGAGCAGTTCTTC. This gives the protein CASSSQLAGGPGRNEQFF.

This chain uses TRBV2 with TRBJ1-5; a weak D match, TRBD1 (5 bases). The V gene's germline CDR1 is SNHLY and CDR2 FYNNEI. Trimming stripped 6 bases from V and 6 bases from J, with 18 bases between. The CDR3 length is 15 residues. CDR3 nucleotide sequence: TGTGCCAGCAGCTCGTTGGGAGGGCAGGGTCAGCCCCAGCATTTT. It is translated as CASSSLGGQGQPQHF.

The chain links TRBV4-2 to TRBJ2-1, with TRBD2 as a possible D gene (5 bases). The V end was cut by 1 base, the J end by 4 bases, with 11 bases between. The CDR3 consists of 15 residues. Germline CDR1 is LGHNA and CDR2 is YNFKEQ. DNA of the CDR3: TGTGCCAGCAGCCAAGCAGCGGAGATATACAATGAGCAGTTCTTC. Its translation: CASSQAAEIYNEQFF.

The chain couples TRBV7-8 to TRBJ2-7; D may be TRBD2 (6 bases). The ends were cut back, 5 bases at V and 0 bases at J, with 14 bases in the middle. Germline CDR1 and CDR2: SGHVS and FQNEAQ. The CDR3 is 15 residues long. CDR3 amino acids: CASSTGTSRSYEQYF. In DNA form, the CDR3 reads TGTGCCAGCAGCACCGGGACTTCCCGCTCCTACGAGCAGTACTTC.

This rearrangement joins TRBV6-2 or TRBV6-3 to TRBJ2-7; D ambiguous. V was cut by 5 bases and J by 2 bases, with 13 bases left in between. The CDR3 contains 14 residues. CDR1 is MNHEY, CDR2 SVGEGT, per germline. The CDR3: CASSPFPPTYEQYF. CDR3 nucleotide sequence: TGTGCCAGCAGTCCTTTTCCACCTACCTACGAGCAGTACTTC.

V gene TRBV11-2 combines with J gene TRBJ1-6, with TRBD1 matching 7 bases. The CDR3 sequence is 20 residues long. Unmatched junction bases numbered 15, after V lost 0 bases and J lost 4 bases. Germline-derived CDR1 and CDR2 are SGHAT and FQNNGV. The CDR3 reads CASSLDHPHNRQGYNSPLHF. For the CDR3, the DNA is TGTGCCAGCAGCTTAGATCACCCCCACAATCGACAGGGATATAATTCACCCCTCCACTTT. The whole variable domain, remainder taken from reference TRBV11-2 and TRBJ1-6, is EAGVAQSPRYKIIEKRQSVAFWCNPISGHATLYWYQQILGQGPKLLIQFQNNGVVDDSQLPKDRFSAERLKGVDSTLKIQPAKLEDSAVYLCASSLDHPHNRQGYNSPLHFGNGTRLTVT.

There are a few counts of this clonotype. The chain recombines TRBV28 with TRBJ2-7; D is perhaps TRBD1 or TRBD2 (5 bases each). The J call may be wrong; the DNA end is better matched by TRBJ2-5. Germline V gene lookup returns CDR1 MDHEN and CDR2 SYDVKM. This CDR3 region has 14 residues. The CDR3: CASSLPRGRETQYF. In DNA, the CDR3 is TGTGCCAGCAGTTTGCCCCGGGGCAGGGAGACCCAGTACTTC.

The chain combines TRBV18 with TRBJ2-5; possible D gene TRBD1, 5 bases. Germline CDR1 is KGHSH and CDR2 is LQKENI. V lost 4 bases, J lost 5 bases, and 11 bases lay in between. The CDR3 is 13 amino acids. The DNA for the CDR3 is TGTGCCAGCTCACAACAGGAGCAGGAGACCCAGTACTTC. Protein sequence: CASSQQEQETQYF.

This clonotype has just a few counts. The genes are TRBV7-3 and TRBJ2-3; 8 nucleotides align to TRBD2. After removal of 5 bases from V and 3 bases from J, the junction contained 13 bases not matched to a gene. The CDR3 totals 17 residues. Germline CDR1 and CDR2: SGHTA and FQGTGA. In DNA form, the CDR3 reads TGTGCCAGCAGCCCGGCCACGGGGGGGGCCTATACAGATACGCAGTATTTT. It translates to CASSPATGGAYTDTQYF.

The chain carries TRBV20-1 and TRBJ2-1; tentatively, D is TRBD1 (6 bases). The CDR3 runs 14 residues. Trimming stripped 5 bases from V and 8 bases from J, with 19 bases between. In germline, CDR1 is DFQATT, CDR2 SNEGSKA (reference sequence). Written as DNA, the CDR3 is TGCAGTGCTCGCGACCCCGACAGGTCCCATGAGCAGTTCTTC. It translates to CSARDPDRSHEQFF.

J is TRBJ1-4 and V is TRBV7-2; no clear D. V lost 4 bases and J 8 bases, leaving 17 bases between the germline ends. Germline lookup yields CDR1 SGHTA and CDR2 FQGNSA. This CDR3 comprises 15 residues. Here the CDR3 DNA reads TGTGCCAGCAGCTCGGTGGAAGGGATGGAAGAAAAACTGTTTTTT. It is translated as CASSSVEGMEEKLFF.

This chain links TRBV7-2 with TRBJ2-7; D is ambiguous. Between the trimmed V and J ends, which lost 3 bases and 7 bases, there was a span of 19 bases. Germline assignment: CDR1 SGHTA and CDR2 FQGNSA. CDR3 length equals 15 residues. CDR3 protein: CASSFRPGSYNEQYF. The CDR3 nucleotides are TGTGCCAGCAGCTTTCGGCCAGGATCCTACAATGAGCAGTACTTC.

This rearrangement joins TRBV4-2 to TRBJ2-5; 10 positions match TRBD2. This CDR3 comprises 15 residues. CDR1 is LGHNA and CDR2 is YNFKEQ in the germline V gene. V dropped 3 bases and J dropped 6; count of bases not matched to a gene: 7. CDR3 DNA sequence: TGTGCCAGCAGCCAGCAGCGGGGGGGCCAGAAGACCCAGTACTTC. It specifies CASSQQRGGQKTQYF.

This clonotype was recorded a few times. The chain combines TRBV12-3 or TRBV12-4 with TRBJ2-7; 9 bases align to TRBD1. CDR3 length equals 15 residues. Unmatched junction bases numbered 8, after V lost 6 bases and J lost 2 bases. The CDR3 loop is CASRSRTGVPYEQYF. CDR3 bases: TGTGCCAGCAGGAGTAGGACAGGGGTCCCCTACGAGCAGTACTTC.

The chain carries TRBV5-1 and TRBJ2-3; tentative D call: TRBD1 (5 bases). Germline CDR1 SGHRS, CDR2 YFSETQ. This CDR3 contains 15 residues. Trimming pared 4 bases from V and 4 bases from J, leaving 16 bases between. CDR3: CASSVGAGRPDTQYF. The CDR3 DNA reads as TGCGCCAGCAGCGTTGGGGCTGGGCGGCCAGATACGCAGTATTTT. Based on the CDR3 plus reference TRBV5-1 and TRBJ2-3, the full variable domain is KAGVTQTPRYLIKTRGQQVTLSCSPISGHRSVSWYQQTPGQGLQFLFEYFSETQRNKGNFPGRFSGRQFSNSRSEMNVSTLELGDSALYLCASSVGAGRPDTQYFGPGTRLTVL.

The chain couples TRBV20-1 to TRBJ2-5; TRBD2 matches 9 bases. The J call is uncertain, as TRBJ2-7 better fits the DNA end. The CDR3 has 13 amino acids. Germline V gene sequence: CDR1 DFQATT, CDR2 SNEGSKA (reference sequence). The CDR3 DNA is TGCAGTGCAGAATCGGGACTAGCCTCCGAGCAGTACTTC. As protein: CSAESGLASEQYF.

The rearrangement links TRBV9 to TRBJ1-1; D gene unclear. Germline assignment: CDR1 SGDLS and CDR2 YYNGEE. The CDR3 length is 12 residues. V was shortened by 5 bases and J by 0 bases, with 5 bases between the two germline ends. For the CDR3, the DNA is TGTGCCAGCAGTCGAGTGAACACTGAAGCTTTCTTT. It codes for CASSRVNTEAFF.

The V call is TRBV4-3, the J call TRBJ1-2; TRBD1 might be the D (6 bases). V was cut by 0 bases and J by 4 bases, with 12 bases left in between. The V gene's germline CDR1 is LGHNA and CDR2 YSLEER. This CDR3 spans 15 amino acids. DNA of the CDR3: TGCGCCAGCAGCCAAGAGTGGGGGCTGGGCTATGGCTACACCTTC. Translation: CASSQEWGLGYGYTF.

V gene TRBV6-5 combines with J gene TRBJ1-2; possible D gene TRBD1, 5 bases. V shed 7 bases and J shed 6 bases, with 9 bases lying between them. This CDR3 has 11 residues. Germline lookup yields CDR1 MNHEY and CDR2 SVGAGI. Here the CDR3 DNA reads TGTGCCAGCATGGCAGGGCATGGCTACACCTTC. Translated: CASMAGHGYTF.

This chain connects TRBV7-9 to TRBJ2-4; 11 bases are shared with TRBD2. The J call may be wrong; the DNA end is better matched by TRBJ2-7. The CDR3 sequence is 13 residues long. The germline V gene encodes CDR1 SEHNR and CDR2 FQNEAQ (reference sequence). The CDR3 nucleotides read TGTGCCAGCAGGACGGGGACTAGCGGCGAGCAGTACTTC. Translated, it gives CASRTGTSGEQYF.

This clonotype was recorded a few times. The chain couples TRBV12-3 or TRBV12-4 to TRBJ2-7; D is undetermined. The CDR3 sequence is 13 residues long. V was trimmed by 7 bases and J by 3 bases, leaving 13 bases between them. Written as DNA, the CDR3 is TGTGCCAGCACATCGGCAGGACGCTACGAGCAGTACTTC. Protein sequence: CASTSAGRYEQYF.